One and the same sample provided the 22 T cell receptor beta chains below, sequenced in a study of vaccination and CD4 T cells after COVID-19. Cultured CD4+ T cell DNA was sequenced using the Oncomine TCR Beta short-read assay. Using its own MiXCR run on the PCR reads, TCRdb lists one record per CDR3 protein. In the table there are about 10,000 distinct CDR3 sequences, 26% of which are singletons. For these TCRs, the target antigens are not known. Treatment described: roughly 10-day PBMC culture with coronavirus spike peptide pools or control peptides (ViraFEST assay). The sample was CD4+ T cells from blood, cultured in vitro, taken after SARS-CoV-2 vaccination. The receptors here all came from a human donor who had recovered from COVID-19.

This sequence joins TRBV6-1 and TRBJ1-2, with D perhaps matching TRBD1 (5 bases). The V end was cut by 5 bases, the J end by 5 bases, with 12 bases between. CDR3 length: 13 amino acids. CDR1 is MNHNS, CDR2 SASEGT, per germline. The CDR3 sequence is CASSRGEGYGYTF. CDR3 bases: TGTGCCAGCAGTCGGGGGGAAGGGTATGGCTACACCTTC.

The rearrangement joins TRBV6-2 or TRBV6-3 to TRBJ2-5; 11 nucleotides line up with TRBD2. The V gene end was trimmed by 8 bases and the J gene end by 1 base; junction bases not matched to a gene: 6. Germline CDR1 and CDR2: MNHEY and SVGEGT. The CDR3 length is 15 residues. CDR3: CASRLAGGLQETQYF. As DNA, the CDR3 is TGTGCCAGCCGATTAGCGGGAGGGCTCCAAGAGACCCAGTACTTC.

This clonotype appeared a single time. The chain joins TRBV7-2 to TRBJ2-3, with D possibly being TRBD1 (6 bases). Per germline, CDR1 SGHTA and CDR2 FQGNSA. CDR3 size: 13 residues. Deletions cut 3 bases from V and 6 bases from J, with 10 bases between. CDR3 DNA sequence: TGTGCCAGCAGCTTGGGGGCCCCGGATACGCAGTATTTT. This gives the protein CASSLGAPDTQYF.

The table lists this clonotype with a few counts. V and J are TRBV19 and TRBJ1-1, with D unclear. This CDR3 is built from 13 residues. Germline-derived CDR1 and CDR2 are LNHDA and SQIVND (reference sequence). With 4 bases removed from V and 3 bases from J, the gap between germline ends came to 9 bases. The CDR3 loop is CASSTWRDTEAFF. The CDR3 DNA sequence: TGTGCCAGTAGTACATGGCGGGACACTGAAGCTTTCTTT.

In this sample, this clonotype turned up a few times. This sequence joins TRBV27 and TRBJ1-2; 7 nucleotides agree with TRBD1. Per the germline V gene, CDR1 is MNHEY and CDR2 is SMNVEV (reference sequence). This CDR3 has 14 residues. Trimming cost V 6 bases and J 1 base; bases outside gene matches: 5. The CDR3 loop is CASRPGGINYGYTF. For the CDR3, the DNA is TGTGCCAGCAGACCAGGGGGGATTAACTATGGCTACACCTTC.

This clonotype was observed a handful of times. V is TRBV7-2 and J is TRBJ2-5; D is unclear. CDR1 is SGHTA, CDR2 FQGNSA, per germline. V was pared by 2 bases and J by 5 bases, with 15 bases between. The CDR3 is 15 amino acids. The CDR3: CASSLLGQNIETQYF. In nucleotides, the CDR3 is TGTGCCAGCAGCTTATTGGGTCAGAACATCGAGACCCAGTACTTC. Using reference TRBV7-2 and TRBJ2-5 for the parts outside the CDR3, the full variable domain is GAGVSQSPSNKVTEKGKDVELRCDPISGHTALYWYRQSLGQGLEFLIYFQGNSAPDKSGLPSDRFSAERTGGSVSTLTIQRTQQEDSAVYLCASSLLGQNIETQYFGPGTRLLVL.

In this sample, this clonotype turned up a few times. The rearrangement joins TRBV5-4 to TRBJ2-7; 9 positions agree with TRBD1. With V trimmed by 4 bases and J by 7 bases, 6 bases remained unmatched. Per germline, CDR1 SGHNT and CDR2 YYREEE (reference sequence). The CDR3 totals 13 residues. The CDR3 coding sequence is TGTGCCAGCAGCCCGGGACAGGGATTAGAGCAGTACTTC. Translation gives CASSPGQGLEQYF. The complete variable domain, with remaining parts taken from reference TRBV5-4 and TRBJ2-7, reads ETGVTQSPTHLIKTRGQQVTLRCSSQSGHNTVSWYQQALGQGPQFIFQYYREEENGRGNFPPRFSGLQFPNYSSELNVNALELDDSALYLCASSPGQGLEQYFGPGTRLTVT.

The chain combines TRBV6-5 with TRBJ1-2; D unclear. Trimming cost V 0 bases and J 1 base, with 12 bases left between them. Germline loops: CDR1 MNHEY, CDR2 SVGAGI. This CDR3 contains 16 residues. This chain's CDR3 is CASSYSPIIINYGYTF. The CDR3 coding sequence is TGTGCCAGCAGTTACTCTCCGATCATAATTAACTATGGCTACACCTTC.

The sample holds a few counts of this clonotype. The CDR3 is CASADRYYEQYF. The CDR3 DNA reads TGTGCCAGCGCTGACCGCTACTACGAGCAGTACTTC. The chain couples TRBV7-9 to TRBJ2-7; D gene unclear. The germline V gene has CDR1 SEHNR and CDR2 FQNEAQ (reference sequence). Trimming shortened V by 8 bases and J by 3 bases, and 11 bases separated the two germline ends. This CDR3 is 12 amino acids long.

The CDR3 DNA reads TGTGCCAGCAGCCTCCGGGGGACGGTTAGCTCCTACGAGCAGTACTTC. This encodes CASSLRGTVSSYEQYF. The chain uses TRBV9 and TRBJ2-7, with D tentatively TRBD2 (6 bases). V lost 4 bases and J lost 0, with 17 bases in between. CDR3 size: 16 residues. Germline loops: CDR1 SGDLS, CDR2 YYNGEE.

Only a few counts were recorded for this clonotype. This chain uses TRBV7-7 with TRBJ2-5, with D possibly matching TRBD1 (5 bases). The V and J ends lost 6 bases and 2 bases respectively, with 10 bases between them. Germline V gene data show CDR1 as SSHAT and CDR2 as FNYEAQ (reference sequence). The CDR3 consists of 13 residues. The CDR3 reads CASSPDRQETQYF. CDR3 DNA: TGTGCCAGCAGTCCCGACAGACAAGAGACCCAGTACTTC.

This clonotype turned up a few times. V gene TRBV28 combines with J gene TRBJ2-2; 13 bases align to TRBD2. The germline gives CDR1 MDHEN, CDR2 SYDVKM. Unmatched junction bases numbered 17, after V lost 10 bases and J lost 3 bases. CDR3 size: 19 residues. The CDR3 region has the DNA TGTGCCAACACCCCGTGGGGTGTAGGACTAGCGGGAGACACCGGGGAGCTGTTTTTT. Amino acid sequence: CANTPWGVGLAGDTGELFF.

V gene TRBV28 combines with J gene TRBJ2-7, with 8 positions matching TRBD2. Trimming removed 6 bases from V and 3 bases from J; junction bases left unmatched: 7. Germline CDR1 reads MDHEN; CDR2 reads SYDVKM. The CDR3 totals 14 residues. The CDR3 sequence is CASSSGGGHYEQYF. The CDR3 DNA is TGTGCCAGCAGCTCCGGGGGGGGTCACTACGAGCAGTACTTC.

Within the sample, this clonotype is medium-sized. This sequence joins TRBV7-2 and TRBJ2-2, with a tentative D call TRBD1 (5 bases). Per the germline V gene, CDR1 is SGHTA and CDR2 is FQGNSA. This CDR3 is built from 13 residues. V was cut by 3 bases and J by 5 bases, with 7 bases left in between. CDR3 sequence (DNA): TGTGCCAGCAGCTTGGGGCAGACCGGGGAGCTGTTTTTT. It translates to CASSLGQTGELFF.

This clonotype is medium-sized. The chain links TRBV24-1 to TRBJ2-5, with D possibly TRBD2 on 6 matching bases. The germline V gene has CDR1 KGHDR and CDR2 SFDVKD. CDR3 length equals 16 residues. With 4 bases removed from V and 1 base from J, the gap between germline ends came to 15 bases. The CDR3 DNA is TGTGCCACCAGTGACCCTGGGACTGCAGCCCAAGAGACCCAGTACTTC. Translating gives CATSDPGTAAQETQYF.

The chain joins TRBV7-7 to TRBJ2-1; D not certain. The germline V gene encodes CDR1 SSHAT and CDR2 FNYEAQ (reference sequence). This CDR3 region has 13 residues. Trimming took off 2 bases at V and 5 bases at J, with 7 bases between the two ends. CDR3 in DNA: TGTGCCAGCAGCTTAACTATTCACAATGAGCAGTTCTTC. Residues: CASSLTIHNEQFF.

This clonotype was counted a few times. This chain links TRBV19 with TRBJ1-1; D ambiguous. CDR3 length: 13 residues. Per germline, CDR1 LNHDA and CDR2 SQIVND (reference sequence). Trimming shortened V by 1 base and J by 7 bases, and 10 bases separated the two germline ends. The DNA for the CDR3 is TGTGCCAGTAGTATAGTTGCCGGCCGTGAAGCTTTCTTT. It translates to CASSIVAGREAFF.

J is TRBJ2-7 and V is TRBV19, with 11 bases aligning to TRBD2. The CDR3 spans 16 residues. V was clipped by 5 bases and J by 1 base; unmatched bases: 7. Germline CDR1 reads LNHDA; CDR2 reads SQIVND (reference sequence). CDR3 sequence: CASSPDGTSGSYEQYF. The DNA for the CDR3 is TGTGCCAGTAGTCCTGACGGGACTAGCGGTTCCTACGAGCAGTACTTC.

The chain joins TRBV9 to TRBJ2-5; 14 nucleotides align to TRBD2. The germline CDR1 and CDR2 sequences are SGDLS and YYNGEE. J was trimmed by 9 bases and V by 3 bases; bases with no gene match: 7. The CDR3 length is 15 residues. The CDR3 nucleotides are TGTGCCAGCAGCGCAGCCGGGACTAGCGGGAGAGCCCAGTACTTC. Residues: CASSAAGTSGRAQYF.

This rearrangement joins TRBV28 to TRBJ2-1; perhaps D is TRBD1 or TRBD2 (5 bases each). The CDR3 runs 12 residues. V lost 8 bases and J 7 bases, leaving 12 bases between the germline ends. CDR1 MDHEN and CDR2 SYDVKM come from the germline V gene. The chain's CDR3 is CASGGLTNEQFF. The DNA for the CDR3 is TGTGCCAGCGGGGGTCTGACGAATGAGCAGTTCTTC.

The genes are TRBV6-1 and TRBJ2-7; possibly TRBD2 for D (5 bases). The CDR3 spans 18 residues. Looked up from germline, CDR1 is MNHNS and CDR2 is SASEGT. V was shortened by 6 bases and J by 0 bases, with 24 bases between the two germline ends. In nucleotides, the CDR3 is TGTGCCAGCAGCCGGAGGAGTGTGAGCAAACAAAGCTCCTACGAGCAGTACTTC. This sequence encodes CASSRRSVSKQSSYEQYF.

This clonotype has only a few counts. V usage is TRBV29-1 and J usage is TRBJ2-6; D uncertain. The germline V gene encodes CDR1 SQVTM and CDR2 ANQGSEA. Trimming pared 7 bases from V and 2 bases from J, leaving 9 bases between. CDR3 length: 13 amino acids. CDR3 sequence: CSASGTGANVLTF. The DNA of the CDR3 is TGCAGCGCCTCAGGTACTGGGGCCAACGTCCTGACTTTC.